Listed below are T cell receptor beta chains from one sample, sequenced in a study of control samples from healthy donors and cancer patients. The assay was immunoSEQ multiplex PCR, and TCRdb's table has in-frame clones only and misses some. This table holds thousands of clones, 82% found once. Source material: PBMCs. Source of these receptors: a man aged 65 to 79 with lung cancer. Both conserved end residues are trimmed from each CDR3. Each record gives: V gene, CDR3 length, CDR3 protein.

v_gene: TRBV28
len: 11
CDR3aa: ASSDSHYYGYT

v_gene: TRBV28
len: 14
CDR3aa: ASSPTTSGRRYEQF

v_gene: TRBV19
len: 19
CDR3aa: ASRPFGGRRDRFFGANVLT

v_gene: TRBV9
len: 13
CDR3aa: ASSVEGRSNYGYT

v_gene: TRBV28
len: 15
CDR3aa: ASSPHHATGRAGELF

v_gene: TRBV4-1
len: 12
CDR3aa: ASSQDRNTDTQY

v_gene: TRBV9
len: 17
CDR3aa: ASSLYPGTSGRATNEQF

v_gene: TRBV7-9
len: 12
CDR3aa: ASSSELGSYGYT

v_gene: TRBV4-1
len: 13
CDR3aa: ASSQDLDPGYEQY

v_gene: TRBV7-2
len: 12
CDR3aa: ASSLGRAKNIQY

v_gene: TRBV7-2
len: 13
CDR3aa: ASSPPGQGYTEAF

v_gene: TRBV7-2
len: 12
CDR3aa: ASSFGPGSYEQY

v_gene: TRBV6-5
len: 12
CDR3aa: ASKRDREAYEQY

v_gene: TRBV5-5
len: 11
CDR3aa: ASSLDSNQPQH

v_gene: TRBV5-6
len: 15
CDR3aa: ASSTNRGTLSGNTIY

v_gene: TRBV19
len: 14
CDR3aa: ASSIYRTAGANVLT

v_gene: TRBV12-3/TRBV12-4
len: 11
CDR3aa: ASQLTTRLEQY

v_gene: TRBV5-1
len: 11
CDR3aa: ASANRLSETQY

v_gene: TRBV7-2
len: 12
CDR3aa: ASSQDRGHYEQY

v_gene: TRBV5-6
len: 11
CDR3aa: ASSRGTGVGYT

v_gene: TRBV25-1
len: 14
CDR3aa: ASRGTGGSLGQPQH

v_gene: TRBV7-9
len: 15
CDR3aa: ASSLSGGGSIEDTQY

v_gene: TRBV30
len: 13
CDR3aa: AWSVGQSFNQPQH

v_gene: TRBV7-9
len: 17
CDR3aa: ASSLKSGLAGGDDNEQF

v_gene: TRBV4-3
len: 14
CDR3aa: ASSQEGGVDFYGYT

v_gene: TRBV30
len: 11
CDR3aa: AWDRVTVGELF

v_gene: TRBV20-1
len: 15
CDR3aa: SASEQPIPSTNEKLF

v_gene: TRBV6-5
len: 11
CDR3aa: ASSLAGAREQY

v_gene: TRBV5-1
len: 12
CDR3aa: ASSRGTGGQEQF

v_gene: TRBV7-2
len: 12
CDR3aa: ASSLRGDRETQY

v_gene: TRBV5-6
len: 11
CDR3aa: ASSDLRGYEQY

v_gene: TRBV9
len: 11
CDR3aa: ASSASGYNEQF

v_gene: TRBV6-6
len: 12
CDR3aa: ASRQQISNEKLF

v_gene: TRBV6-2/TRBV6-3
len: 15
CDR3aa: ASSPRTVGISNQPQH

v_gene: TRBV5-1
len: 14
CDR3aa: ASSLAVGAVAYEQY